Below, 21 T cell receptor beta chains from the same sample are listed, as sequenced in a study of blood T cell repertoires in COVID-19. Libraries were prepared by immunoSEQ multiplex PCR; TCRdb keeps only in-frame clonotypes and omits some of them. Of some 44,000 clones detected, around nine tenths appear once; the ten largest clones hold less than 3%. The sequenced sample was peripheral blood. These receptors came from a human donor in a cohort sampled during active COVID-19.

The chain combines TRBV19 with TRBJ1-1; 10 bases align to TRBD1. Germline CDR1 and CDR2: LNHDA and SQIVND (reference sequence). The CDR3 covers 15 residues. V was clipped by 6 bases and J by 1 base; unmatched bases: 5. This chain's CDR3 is CASRTGGASNTEAFF. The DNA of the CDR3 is TGTGCCAGTAGGACAGGGGGCGCGTCGAACACTGAAGCTTTCTTT.

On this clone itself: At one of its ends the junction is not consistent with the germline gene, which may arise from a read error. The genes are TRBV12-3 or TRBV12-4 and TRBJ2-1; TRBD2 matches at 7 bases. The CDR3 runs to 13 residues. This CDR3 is CATGGTSFNEQFF. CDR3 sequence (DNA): TGTGCCACCGGGGGGACCTCCTTCAATGAGCAGTTCTTC.

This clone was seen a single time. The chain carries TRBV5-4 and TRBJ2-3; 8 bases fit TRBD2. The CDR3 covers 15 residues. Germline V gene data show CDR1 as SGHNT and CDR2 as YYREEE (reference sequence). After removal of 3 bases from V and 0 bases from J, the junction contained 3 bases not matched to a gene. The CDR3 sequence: CASSWRGGSTDTQYF. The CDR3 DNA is TGTGCCAGCAGCTGGCGCGGGGGGAGCACAGATACGCAGTATTTT.

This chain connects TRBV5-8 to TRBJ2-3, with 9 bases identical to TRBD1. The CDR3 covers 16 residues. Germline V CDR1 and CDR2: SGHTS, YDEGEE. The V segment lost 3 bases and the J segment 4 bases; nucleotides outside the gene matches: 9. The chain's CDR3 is CASSSPGQGRPDTQYF. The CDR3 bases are TGTGCCAGCAGCTCGCCGGGACAGGGAAGGCCAGATACGCAGTATTTT.

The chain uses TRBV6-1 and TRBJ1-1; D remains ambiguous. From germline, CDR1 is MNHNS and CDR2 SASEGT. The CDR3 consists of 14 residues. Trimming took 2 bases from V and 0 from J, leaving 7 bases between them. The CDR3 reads CASSESRLNTEAFF. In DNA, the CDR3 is TGTGCCAGCAGTGAAAGCCGGTTGAACACTGAAGCTTTCTTT.

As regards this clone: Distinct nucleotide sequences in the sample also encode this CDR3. Written as DNA, the CDR3 is TGTGCCTGGAGTGGGGGGCAGGGGGTCGGGAGCTCCTACGAGCAGTACTTC. Residues: CAWSGGQGVGSSYEQYF. The chain carries TRBV30 and TRBJ2-7, with D possibly being TRBD1 (7 bases). Trimming stripped 1 base from V and 0 bases from J, with 19 bases between. The V gene's germline CDR1 is GTSNPN and CDR2 SVGIG (reference sequence). This CDR3 comprises 17 residues. The full variable domain, in which reference TRBV30 and TRBJ2-7 provide the parts outside the CDR3, is SQTIHQWPATLVQPVGSPLSLECTVEGTSNPNLYWYRQAAGRGLQLLFYSVGIGQISSEVPQNLSASRPQDRQFILSSKKLLLSDSGFYLCAWSGGQGVGSSYEQYFGPGTRLTVT.

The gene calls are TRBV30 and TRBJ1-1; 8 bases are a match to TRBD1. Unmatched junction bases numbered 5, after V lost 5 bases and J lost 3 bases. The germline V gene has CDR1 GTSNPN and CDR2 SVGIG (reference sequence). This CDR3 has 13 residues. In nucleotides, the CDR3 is TGTGCCTGGGGACAGGGAGGGTACACTGAAGCTTTCTTT. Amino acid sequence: CAWGQGGYTEAFF. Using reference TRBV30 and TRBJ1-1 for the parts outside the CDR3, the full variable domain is SQTIHQWPATLVQPVGSPLSLECTVEGTSNPNLYWYRQAAGRGLQLLFYSVGIGQISSEVPQNLSASRPQDRQFILSSKKLLLSDSGFYLCAWGQGGYTEAFFGQGTRLTVV.

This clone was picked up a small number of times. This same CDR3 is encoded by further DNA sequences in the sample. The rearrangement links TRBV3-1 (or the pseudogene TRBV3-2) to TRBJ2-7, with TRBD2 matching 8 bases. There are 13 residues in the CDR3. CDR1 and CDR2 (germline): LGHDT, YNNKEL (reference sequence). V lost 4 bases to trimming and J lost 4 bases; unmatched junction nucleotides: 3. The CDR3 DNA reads TGTGCCAGCAGCCCTAGCGGGCCGTACGAGCAGTACTTC. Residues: CASSPSGPYEQYF.

DNA of the CDR3: TGTGCCAGCAGGAGGGAGGGGAAAACCGGGGAGCTGTTTTTT. Its protein is CASRREGKTGELFF. The chain employs TRBV7-2 and TRBJ2-2; 7 nucleotides line up with TRBD2. Trimming removed 6 bases from V and 5 bases from J; junction bases left unmatched: 6. Germline lookup yields CDR1 SGHTA and CDR2 FQGNSA. The CDR3 is made up of 14 amino acids.

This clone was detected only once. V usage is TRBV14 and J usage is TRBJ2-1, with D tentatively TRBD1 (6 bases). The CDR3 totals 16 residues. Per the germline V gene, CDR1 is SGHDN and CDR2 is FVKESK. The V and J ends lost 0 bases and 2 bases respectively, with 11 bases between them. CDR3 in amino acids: CASSQEGARAYNEQFF. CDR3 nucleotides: TGTGCCAGCAGCCAAGAGGGGGCTAGGGCCTACAATGAGCAGTTCTTC.

The CDR3 DNA follows: TGTGCCAGCTCACCACCGGCGGATCAGCCCCAGCATTTT. As protein: CASSPPADQPQHF. The V and J genes are TRBV18 and TRBJ1-5, with D hard to call. The germline gives CDR1 KGHSH, CDR2 LQKENI. The V end was cut by 0 bases, the J end by 5 bases, with 5 bases between. CDR3 length: 13 amino acids. The whole variable domain, filled in from reference TRBV18 and TRBJ1-5, reads NAGVMQNPRHLVRRRGQEARLRCSPMKGHSHVYWYRQLPEEGLKFMVYLQKENIIDESGMPKERFSAEFPKEGPSILRIQQVVRGDSAAYFCASSPPADQPQHFGDGTRLSIL.

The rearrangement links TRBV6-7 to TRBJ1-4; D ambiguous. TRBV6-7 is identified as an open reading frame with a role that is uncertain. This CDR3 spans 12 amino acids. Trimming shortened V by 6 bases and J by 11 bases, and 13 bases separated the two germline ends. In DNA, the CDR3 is TGTGCCAGCAGCCTCTTGTTGCGGAAACTGTTTTTT. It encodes CASSLLLRKLFF.

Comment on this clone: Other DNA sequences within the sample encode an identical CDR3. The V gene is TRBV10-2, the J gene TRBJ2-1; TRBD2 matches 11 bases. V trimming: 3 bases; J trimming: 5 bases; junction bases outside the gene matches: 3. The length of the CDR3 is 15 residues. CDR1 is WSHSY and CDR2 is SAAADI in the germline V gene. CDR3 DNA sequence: TGCGCCAGCAGTGATTTACTAGCGGGGGACAATGAGCAGTTCTTC. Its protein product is CASSDLLAGDNEQFF.

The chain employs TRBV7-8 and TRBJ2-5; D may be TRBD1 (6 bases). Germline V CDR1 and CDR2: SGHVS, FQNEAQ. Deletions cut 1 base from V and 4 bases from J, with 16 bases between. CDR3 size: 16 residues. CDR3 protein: CASSLVAAGAGETQYF. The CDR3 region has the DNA TGTGCCAGCAGCTTAGTGGCGGCAGGGGCAGGAGAGACCCAGTACTTC.

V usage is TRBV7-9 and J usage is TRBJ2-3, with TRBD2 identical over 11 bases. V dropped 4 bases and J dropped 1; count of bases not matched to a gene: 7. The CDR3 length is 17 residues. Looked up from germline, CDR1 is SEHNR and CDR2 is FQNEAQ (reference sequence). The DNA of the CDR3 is TGTGCCAGCAGCTGGCCTAGCGGGGGGTCCCGCACAGATACGCAGTATTTT. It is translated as CASSWPSGGSRTDTQYF.

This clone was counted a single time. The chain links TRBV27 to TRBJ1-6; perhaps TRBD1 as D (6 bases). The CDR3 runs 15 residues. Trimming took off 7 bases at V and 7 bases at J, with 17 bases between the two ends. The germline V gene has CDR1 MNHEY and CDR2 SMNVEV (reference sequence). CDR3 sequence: CASTTQGGENSPLHF. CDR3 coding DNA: TGTGCCAGCACTACACAGGGAGGGGAGAATTCACCCCTCCACTTT.

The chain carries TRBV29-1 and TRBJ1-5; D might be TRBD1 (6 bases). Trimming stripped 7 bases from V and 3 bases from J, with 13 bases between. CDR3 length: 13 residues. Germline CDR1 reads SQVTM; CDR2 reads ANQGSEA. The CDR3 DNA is TGCAGCGGGCAGACAGGAGACAATCAGCCCCAGCATTTT. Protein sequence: CSGQTGDNQPQHF.

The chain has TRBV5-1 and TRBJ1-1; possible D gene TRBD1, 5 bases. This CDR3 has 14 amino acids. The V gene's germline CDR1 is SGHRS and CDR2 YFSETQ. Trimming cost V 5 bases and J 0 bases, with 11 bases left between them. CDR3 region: CASSFGGMNTEAFF. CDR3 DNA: TGCGCCAGCAGTTTCGGGGGAATGAACACTGAAGCTTTCTTT.

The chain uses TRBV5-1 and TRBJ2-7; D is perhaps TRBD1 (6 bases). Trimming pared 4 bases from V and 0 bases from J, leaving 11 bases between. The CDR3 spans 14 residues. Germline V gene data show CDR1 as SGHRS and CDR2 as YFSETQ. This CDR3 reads CASSQMDSSYEQYF. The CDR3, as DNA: TGCGCCAGCAGCCAAATGGACAGCTCCTACGAGCAGTACTTC.

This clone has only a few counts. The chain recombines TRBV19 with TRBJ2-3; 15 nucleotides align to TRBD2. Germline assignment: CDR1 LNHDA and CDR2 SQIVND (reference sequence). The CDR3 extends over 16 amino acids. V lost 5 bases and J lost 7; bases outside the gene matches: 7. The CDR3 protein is CASSPQGLAGGYTQYF. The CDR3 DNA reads TGTGCCAGTAGTCCCCAGGGACTAGCGGGGGGTTATACGCAGTATTTT. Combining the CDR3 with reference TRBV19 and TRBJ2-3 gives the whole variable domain DGGITQSPKYLFRKEGQNVTLSCEQNLNHDAMYWYRQDPGQGLRLIYYSQIVNDFQKGDIAEGYSVSREKKESFPLTVTSAQKNPTAFYLCASSPQGLAGGYTQYFGPGTRLTVL.

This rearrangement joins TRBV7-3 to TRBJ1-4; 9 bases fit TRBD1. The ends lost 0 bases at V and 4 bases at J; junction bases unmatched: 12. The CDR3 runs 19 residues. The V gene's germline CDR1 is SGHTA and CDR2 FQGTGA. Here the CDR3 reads CASSLTTSRDRDINEKLFF. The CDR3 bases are TGTGCCAGCAGCTTAACGACGTCCCGGGACAGGGACATTAATGAAAAACTGTTTTTT.